The rows below give T cell receptor beta chains drawn from one sample of a study of CD8+CD57+ T cells in acquired aplastic anemia. TCRdb ran MiXCR on the reads and lists one entry per CDR3 protein. In the table there are around 190,000 distinct CDR3 sequences, around 50% of which are singletons. Input material: sorted CD4+, CD8+, or CD8+CD57+ T cells (not recorded which) from PBMCs. Receptors originate from a human donor in good health, serving as a control. The CDR3 runs from the conserved cysteine through the conserved F or W. The D gene is left open where the match is weak. The listing skips clone size in some rows; elsewhere it reads once, few, many or a size class.

j_call clone_size d_call cdr3_length v_call cdr3_aa cdr3_nt
TRBJ2-7 NA TRBD1 14 TRBV5-6 CTSSSVDRDYEQYF TGTACCAGCAGCTCCGTGGACAGGGACTACGAGCAGTACTTC
TRBJ1-2 many NA 14 TRBV2 CASSSLVVYYGYTF TGTGCCAGCAGCTCGCTCGTTGTGTACTATGGCTACACCTTC
TRBJ1-6 once NA 16 TRBV7-3 CASSLPSGQQNSPLHF TGTGCCAGCAGCTTGCCCTCGGGGCAGCAGAATTCACCCCTCCACTTT
TRBJ2-1 many TRBD2 14 TRBV3-1 CASSPDTSGSFEFF TGTGCCAGCAGCCCGGACACTAGCGGGAGCTTTGAGTTCTTC
TRBJ2-3 few TRBD2 21 TRBV28 CASSLVRWGLAGEVSTDTQYF TGTGCCAGCAGTTTAGTTCGTTGGGGACTAGCGGGGGAGGTTAGCACAGATACGCAGTATTTT
TRBJ1-6 few NA 15 TRBV20-1 CSASSARHYNSPLHF TGCAGTGCTAGTTCGGCCAGGCACTATAATTCACCCCTCCACTTT
TRBJ2-2 NA NA 16 TRBV20-1 CSARDQGRQNTGELFF TGCAGTGCTAGAGATCAGGGGCGGCAGAACACCGGGGAGCTGTTTTTT
TRBJ1-1 few TRBD1 17 TRBV6-5 CASSMKATTGAGGKAFF TGTGCCAGCAGTATGAAAGCCACAACAGGGGCCGGGGGAAAAGCTTTCTTT
TRBJ1-2 many NA 14 TRBV19 CASRGDIGVYGYTF TGTGCCAGTAGAGGGGACATAGGCGTGTATGGCTACACCTTC
TRBJ1-1 NA NA 13 TRBV10-3 CAISEWQESEAFF TGTGCCATCAGTGAGTGGCAGGAAAGTGAAGCTTTCTTT
TRBJ2-7 NA TRBD1 13 TRBV19 CASSKTGADEQYF TGTGCCAGTAGTAAGACAGGGGCCGACGAGCAGTACTTC